The clone carrying this T cell receptor (beta chain) was found many times. Its antigen is not identified. TCRdb re-called the 5' RACE reads through MiXCR, storing one row per CDR3 protein. The table shows 75,000 to 80,000 distinct CDR3 sequences, with around 4.6% occurring only once. This record comes from a study of neurological immune-mediated disorders. This CDR3 region has 15 residues. Looked up from germline, CDR1 is SGHTA and CDR2 is FQGNSA. Between the trimmed V and J ends, which lost 1 base and 5 bases, there was a span of 14 bases. Study observations and caveats: Among 34 multiple sclerosis patients, phylogenetic grouping put the repertoires of 18 into a single related-CDR3 cluster, a possible signature.

The TCR sequence derives from a woman in her 30s with multiple sclerosis. The sequenced sample consisted of PBMCs. The chain joins TRBV7-2 to TRBJ2-5; D perhaps matches TRBD1 (6 bases). CDR3 protein: CASSLEDSLWETQYF. The CDR3 nucleotides are TGTGCCAGCAGCTTAGAGGACAGTCTATGGGAGACCCAGTACTTC. The full variable domain, in which reference TRBV7-2 and TRBJ2-5 provide the parts outside the CDR3, is GAGVSQSPSNKVTEKGKDVELRCDPISGHTALYWYRQSLGQGLEFLIYFQGNSAPDKSGLPSDRFSAERTGGSVSTLTIQRTQQEDSAVYLCASSLEDSLWETQYFGPGTRLLVL.